A selection of T cell receptor beta chains follows, all from one sample in a study of post-analysis software for immune sequencing data. TCRdb reanalysed the PCR reads using MiXCR and keeps one entry per CDR3 protein. In the table there are fewer than 700,000 distinct CDR3 sequences, 44% of which are singletons. Material: blood. These receptors came from a girl aged 10 to 17 with multiple sclerosis. Each CDR3 is given with its conserved first and last residue. Each record gives: J gene, V gene, D gene, clone size, CDR3 DNA, CDR3 protein. D genes are given only for firm matches. Clone size appears in some rows only: once, few, many, or a class for an expanded clone.

J: TRBJ2-5
V: TRBV20-1
D: .
size: .
DNA: TGCAGTGCTAGTCCCGGGACACCGGAGGGGACCCAGTACTTC
CDR3: CSASPGTPEGTQYF

J: TRBJ2-5
V: TRBV7-9
D: .
size: once
DNA: TGTGCCAGCAGCCCCCCGGGCAGCACCACAGGGGAGACCCAGTACTTC
CDR3: CASSPPGSTTGETQYF

J: TRBJ2-7
V: TRBV3-1
D: .
size: .
DNA: TGTGCCAGCAGCCCCTTAGCCCCAAGCGAGCAGTACTTC
CDR3: CASSPLAPSEQYF

J: TRBJ1-4
V: TRBV5-1
D: .
size: .
DNA: TGCGCCAGCAGCTCTGATCTTCATAATGAAAAACTGTTTTTT
CDR3: CASSSDLHNEKLFF

J: TRBJ2-7
V: TRBV7-9
D: .
size: few
DNA: TGTGCCAGCAGCTTAGGTCTCGTAAACTACGAGCAGTACTTC
CDR3: CASSLGLVNYEQYF

J: TRBJ2-1
V: TRBV12-3/TRBV12-4
D: TRBD2
size: .
DNA: TGTGCCAGCAGTTTTAGAATTAGGGGACTAGCGGGTAGACACGGCAATAAGCAGTTCTTC
CDR3: CASSFRIRGLAGRHGNKQFF

J: TRBJ1-4
V: TRBV7-2
D: TRBD1
size: .
DNA: TGTGCCAGCAGCCCGGGGACAGGCTGGGTTGCAACTAATGAAAAACTGTTTTTT
CDR3: CASSPGTGWVATNEKLFF

J: TRBJ2-7
V: TRBV12-3/TRBV12-4
D: .
size: .
DNA: TGTGCCAGCAGCCCCCAACAGGGTTCCTACGAGCGGTACTTC
CDR3: CASSPQQGSYERYF

J: TRBJ2-3
V: TRBV12-3/TRBV12-4
D: .
size: .
DNA: TGTGCCAGCAGATTGGAGGGCTTCACAGATATGCAGTATTTT
CDR3: CASRLEGFTDMQYF

J: TRBJ1-1
V: TRBV10-3
D: TRBD1
size: .
DNA: TGTGCCATCAGCGAGGGACAGGCCATCACTGAAGCTTTCTTT
CDR3: CAISEGQAITEAFF

J: TRBJ1-1
V: TRBV6-6
D: TRBD1
size: .
DNA: TGTGCCAGCAACCGAGACAGGGGTCGGAAAGCTTTCTTT
CDR3: CASNRDRGRKAFF

J: TRBJ2-5
V: TRBV7-6
D: TRBD1
size: many
DNA: TGTGCCAGCAGCCTTACAGGGGGGAAGGAGACCCAGTACTTC
CDR3: CASSLTGGKETQYF

J: TRBJ1-1
V: TRBV19
D: .
size: .
DNA: TGTGCCAGTATGAGAAGGGCAGGAGACAACACTGAAGCTTTCTTT
CDR3: CASMRRAGDNTEAFF

J: TRBJ1-2
V: TRBV5-1
D: .
size: .
DNA: TGCGCCAGCAGCCCGGTGACAGGTCGTTTCTATGGCTACACCTTC
CDR3: CASSPVTGRFYGYTF

J: TRBJ1-2
V: TRBV18
D: .
size: .
DNA: TGTGCCAGCTCACCCGGGGCGGGGGAAATCGACTATGGCTACACCTTC
CDR3: CASSPGAGEIDYGYTF

J: TRBJ2-5
V: TRBV20-1
D: .
size: .
DNA: TGCAGTGCTAGAGGGGAGTTGGGAGAGACCCAGTACTTC
CDR3: CSARGELGETQYF

J: TRBJ2-7
V: TRBV4-2
D: TRBD2
size: many
DNA: TGTGCCAGCAGCCAAGACGGCGGGGGGGCCAACGAGCAGTACTTC
CDR3: CASSQDGGGANEQYF

J: TRBJ1-2
V: TRBV12-3/TRBV12-4
D: TRBD1
size: few
DNA: TGTGCCAGCAGTTTTTTCTTATCAGGGGGTAACTATGGCTACACCTTC
CDR3: CASSFFLSGGNYGYTF